A single sample is the source of the 5 T cell receptor beta chains below, sequenced in a study of CD8 T cells in Susac syndrome. Random-hexamer reverse transcription was applied to 0.5 to 1 ug RNA. TCRdb re-derived calls from the immunoSEQ multiplex PCR reads in MiXCR, one entry per CDR3 protein. Of 95,000 to 150,000 distinct CDR3 sequences listed, around 94% are singletons. The sequencing sample was made of CD4+ T cells from PBMCs. These receptors came from a human donor in good health.

The chain combines TRBV4-3 with TRBJ1-4, with D maybe TRBD1 (6 bases). CDR3 length equals 14 residues. V shed 3 bases and J shed 6 bases, with 11 bases lying between them. Germline V gives CDR1 LGHNA, CDR2 YSLEER. The CDR3 protein is CASSHGQFYEKLFF. The CDR3 region has the DNA TGCGCCAGCAGCCACGGACAGTTCTATGAAAAACTGTTTTTT.

CDR3 region: CASIVTGEQAFF. CDR3 DNA sequence: TGTGCCAGCATCGTTACGGGGGAGCAAGCTTTCTTT. The chain combines TRBV2 with TRBJ1-1; D perhaps matches TRBD1 (5 bases). CDR1 and CDR2 (germline): SNHLY, FYNNEI. Trimming took off 7 bases at V and 9 bases at J, with 15 bases between the two ends. This CDR3 has 12 amino acids.

The V gene is TRBV2, the J gene TRBJ1-4; no clear D gene. The CDR3 extends over 16 amino acids. Germline assignment: CDR1 SNHLY and CDR2 FYNNEI. V was clipped by 3 bases and J by 0 bases, with 11 bases between them. The CDR3 protein is CASSDTQLATNEKLFF. As DNA, the CDR3 is TGTGCCAGCAGTGATACCCAGCTAGCAACTAATGAAAAACTGTTTTTT. The full variable domain, its missing parts supplied by reference TRBV2 and TRBJ1-4, is EPEVTQTPSHQVTQMGQEVILRCVPISNHLYFYWYRQILGQKVEFLVSFYNNEISEKSEIFDDQFSVERPDGSNFTLKIRSTKLEDSAMYFCASSDTQLATNEKLFFGSGTQLSVL.

V usage is TRBV18 and J usage is TRBJ2-5, with a weak D call TRBD1 (6 bases). Trimming removed 3 bases at V and 2 bases at J, with 10 bases between. This CDR3 has 14 residues. Germline-derived CDR1 and CDR2 are KGHSH and LQKENI. The DNA for the CDR3 is TGTGCCAGCTCACCCCCAGGGGCTCAAGAGACCCAGTACTTC. This sequence encodes CASSPPGAQETQYF.

The chain has TRBV19 and TRBJ2-6; D is uncertain. CDR1 is LNHDA and CDR2 is SQIVND in the germline V gene (reference sequence). Trimming cost V 0 bases and J 0 bases, with 3 bases left between them. The length of the CDR3 is 15 residues. The CDR3 here is CASSIDLSGANVLTF. CDR3 DNA sequence: TGTGCCAGTAGTATAGACCTCTCTGGGGCCAACGTCCTGACTTTC.